What follows describes a single T cell receptor beta chain. What this receptor recognizes is not known. No much larger clonotype is one base removed from it; base qualities were not supplied. This record comes from a study of beta chain features in type 1 diabetes (dated by TCRdb to 2017 to 2018). For context, the study as a whole: Patients and healthy donors did not differ in mean age, gender distribution, total cell number or subset yield. A total of just under 110,000,000 sorted cells were examined across all samples, and RNA yield correlated strongly with the number of cells per subset. The study compared TCRB repertoires of sorted circulating CD4+ T cell subsets between recently diagnosed type 1 diabetes patients and matched healthy donors. Naive and central memory subsets were obtained from all 30 or so donors, but regulatory and stem cell-like memory subsets were isolated from only 8 patients and roughly 8 healthy donors. On the study overall, not on this receptor specifically: Naive, central memory and regulatory TCRB repertoires appeared to be more similar among patients than among healthy donors. In all four CD4+ subsets, TCRB CDR3 length was moderately but significantly shorter in type 1 diabetes patients. Because the HLA sub-analyses included only small numbers of individuals, any influence of HLA type on TCRB rearrangement was left unresolved. At VDJ recombination sites, type 1 diabetes patients had fewer insertions and more deleted nucleotides, which implies abnormalities in thymic rearrangement. Shorter templates might be favored by PCR, yet because patient and control samples were amplified and corrected together, any such skew would affect both groups equally. Sequencing cDNA rather than genomic DNA could over-represent highly expressing activated cells, although activation and CD3 levels did not differ between groups.

Each donor gave one peripheral blood draw, averaging about 100 mL, which was collected into heparinised tubes. A BD FACSAria II was used to sort naive, central memory, regulatory and stem cell-like memory CD4+ T cells with a panel that included CD45RO, CCR7, CD25, CD127, CD95 and CD27. A purity above 95% was achieved for all sorted populations. PBMCs were isolated right away by Lymphoprep density gradient centrifugation and were stained directly, without culture. Samples were stained and sorted in pairs, with one healthy donor and one patient per experiment, so that batch effects were minimized. The entire isolated RNA was reverse transcribed using the High Capacity cDNA Reverse Transcription Kit, and thus expressed TCRB transcripts were sequenced. Naive, central memory and regulatory T cell samples underwent deep immunoSEQ sequencing, averaging about 3.57 million total reads per sample. Sorted cells were lysed in RLT buffer and RNA was extracted with DNase-treated RNeasy Micro or Mini kits, depending on cell number. To prevent cross-contamination, each cell subset was processed individually, whereas patient and healthy donor samples were processed jointly. TCRB sequences were amplified from cDNA with the immunoSEQ multiplex PCR, producing 87-bp fragments spanning the CDR3 region. The amplicons were sequenced using the Illumina HiSeq platform. The authors' analysis ran thus. Synthetic template baselines were used to correct PCR bias computationally, reads within Hamming distance 2 were collapsed together, and singletons that could not be merged were discarded. Reads were aligned against IMGT to assign V, D and J genes, CDR3 length and insertions or deletions at six rearrangement sites. Within each subset, clonotype counts were normalized to the number of sorted cells before true diversity and Gini coefficients were calculated with the tcR R package. Repertoire sharing was quantified using the overlap coefficient calculated on TCRB nucleotide sequences. Out-of-frame TCRB sequences from naive cells were analyzed as a proxy for the pre-selection repertoire. TCRdb re-hosts the immuneACCESS table, in-frame sequences only. Its copies lack some clones; in the studies checked, an unresolved V gene accounts for under half of them, and the cause for the rest is not known. Clonal size and the V and J genes are those of that table, whereas D and trimming came from the DNA. The sample table contains approximately 260,000 clones; only one count was recorded for about a fifth of them. The ten largest make up less than 0.035% of the sample.

The sample consisted of naive CD4+ T cells from blood. What this sample's cell subset or site label stands for: true naive CD4+ T cells. The origin of this receptor is a woman in her thirties or forties with type 1 diabetes.

The CDR3 region reads CASSSRSSYNEQFF. The base sequence is TGTGCCAGCAGCTCACGGAGCTCCTACAATGAGCAGTTCTTC. The rearrangement combines TRBV7-2 with TRBJ2-1, with no D gene named confidently. Including the terminal cysteine and phenylalanine, the CDR3 comprises 14 residues. The retained sequence is limited to the CDR3, 42 bases, with the frame set at the first base. CDR1 and CDR2 were assigned from the germline V gene as SGHTA and FQGNSA. The junction carries 7 bases between V and J, which are trimmed by 4 bases and 0 bases respectively.